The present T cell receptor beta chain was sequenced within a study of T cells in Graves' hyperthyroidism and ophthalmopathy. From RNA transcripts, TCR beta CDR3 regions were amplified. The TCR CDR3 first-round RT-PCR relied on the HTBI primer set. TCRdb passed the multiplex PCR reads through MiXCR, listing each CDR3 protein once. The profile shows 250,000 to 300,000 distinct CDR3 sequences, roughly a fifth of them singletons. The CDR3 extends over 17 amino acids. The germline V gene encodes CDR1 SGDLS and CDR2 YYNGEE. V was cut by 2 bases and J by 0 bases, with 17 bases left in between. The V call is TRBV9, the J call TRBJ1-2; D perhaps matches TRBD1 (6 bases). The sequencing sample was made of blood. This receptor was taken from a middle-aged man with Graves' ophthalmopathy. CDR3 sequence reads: CASSVDSSFYSNYGYTF. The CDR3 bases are TGTGCCAGCAGCGTGGACAGTTCTTTCTATTCTAACTATGGCTACACCTTC.